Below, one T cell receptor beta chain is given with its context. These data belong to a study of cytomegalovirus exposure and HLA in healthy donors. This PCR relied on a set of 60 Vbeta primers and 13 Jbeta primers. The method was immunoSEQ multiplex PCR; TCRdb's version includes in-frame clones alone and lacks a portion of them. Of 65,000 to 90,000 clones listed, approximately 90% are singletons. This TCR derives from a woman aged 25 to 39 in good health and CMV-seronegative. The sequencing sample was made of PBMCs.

In nucleotides, the CDR3 is TGTGCCAGCAGCTCGAGTTCCTCTGGGGCCAACGTCCTGACTTTC. It translates to CASSSSSSGANVLTF. V gene TRBV11-2 combines with J gene TRBJ2-6; no definite D call. The germline CDR1 and CDR2 sequences are SGHAT and FQNNGV. V gave up 4 bases and J gave up 0 bases, with 7 bases separating them. The CDR3 length is 15 residues. Complete variable domain (other parts from reference TRBV11-2 and TRBJ2-6): EAGVAQSPRYKIIEKRQSVAFWCNPISGHATLYWYQQILGQGPKLLIQFQNNGVVDDSQLPKDRFSAERLKGVDSTLKIQPAKLEDSAVYLCASSSSSSGANVLTFGAGSRLTVL.